Listed below are T cell receptor beta chains from one sample, sequenced in a study of graft-versus-host responses after intestinal transplantation. Assay: immunoSEQ multiplex PCR; the TCRdb copy retains only in-frame clones and omits some. Of tens of thousands of clones in the sample, more than 90% were seen once. This material consisted of PBMCs, taken 16 days after intestinal transplant. These receptors were obtained from a human patient who received an intestinal transplant, so some T cells may come from the graft donor. The conserved cysteine and the conserved F or W are not part of the CDR3 here. The order of the fields is V gene, D gene, J gene, CDR3 protein. The D gene is left open where the match is weak.

v_call: TRBV25-1; d_call: -; j_call: TRBJ2-4; cdr3_aa: ASSEFSGKKNIQY
v_call: TRBV6-5; d_call: -; j_call: TRBJ1-2; cdr3_aa: ASSYFPDTGYT
v_call: TRBV13; d_call: -; j_call: TRBJ2-3; cdr3_aa: ASSLDRGNTDTQY
v_call: TRBV30; d_call: -; j_call: TRBJ1-2; cdr3_aa: AWRYPGGANYGYT
v_call: TRBV6-1; d_call: -; j_call: TRBJ2-3; cdr3_aa: ASSEKRRREASTDTQY
v_call: TRBV5-1; d_call: -; j_call: TRBJ1-1; cdr3_aa: ASSSGSLGLGMNTEAF
v_call: TRBV27; d_call: -; j_call: TRBJ2-3; cdr3_aa: ASSLGTGTDTQY
v_call: TRBV7-9; d_call: TRBD1; j_call: TRBJ2-7; cdr3_aa: ASSLGQGVVYEQY
v_call: TRBV7-9; d_call: -; j_call: TRBJ2-4; cdr3_aa: ASSLANGEKNIQY
v_call: TRBV9; d_call: -; j_call: TRBJ1-3; cdr3_aa: ASSGRAFLSGNTIY
v_call: TRBV27; d_call: -; j_call: TRBJ2-7; cdr3_aa: ASSYRLDYEQY
v_call: TRBV7-9; d_call: -; j_call: TRBJ1-1; cdr3_aa: ASRRRVGTEAF
v_call: TRBV27; d_call: TRBD2; j_call: TRBJ2-5; cdr3_aa: ASSLSPGGPMETQY
v_call: TRBV4-3; d_call: TRBD1; j_call: TRBJ2-3; cdr3_aa: ASSRKTGVTDTQY
v_call: TRBV27; d_call: TRBD1; j_call: TRBJ1-3; cdr3_aa: ASSLSGQLSGNTIY
v_call: TRBV29-1; d_call: TRBD2; j_call: TRBJ2-7; cdr3_aa: SVVWLAGPVEQY
v_call: TRBV5-1; d_call: TRBD1; j_call: TRBJ1-1; cdr3_aa: ASSLGQGWNTEAF
v_call: TRBV10-2; d_call: -; j_call: TRBJ1-2; cdr3_aa: ASTEGPVISNYGYT
v_call: TRBV10-3; d_call: -; j_call: TRBJ2-1; cdr3_aa: AISVKGEGDNEQF
v_call: TRBV6-5; d_call: TRBD2; j_call: TRBJ2-3; cdr3_aa: ASSWTSGSTDTQY
v_call: TRBV6-1; d_call: -; j_call: TRBJ1-2; cdr3_aa: ASSEGINYGYT
v_call: TRBV19; d_call: -; j_call: TRBJ1-1; cdr3_aa: ASSMGNAEAF
v_call: TRBV19; d_call: -; j_call: TRBJ2-7; cdr3_aa: ASSARGRDYEQY
v_call: TRBV6-1; d_call: -; j_call: TRBJ1-1; cdr3_aa: ASSETSTAPNTEAF
v_call: TRBV30; d_call: -; j_call: TRBJ2-4; cdr3_aa: AWSEDKNIQY
v_call: TRBV28; d_call: TRBD2; j_call: TRBJ2-1; cdr3_aa: ASSLPSGTYNEQF
v_call: TRBV27; d_call: -; j_call: TRBJ2-7; cdr3_aa: ASSSDFAPGEQY